The 24 T cell receptor beta chains below all came from one sample that was sequenced in a study of cytomegalovirus exposure and HLA in healthy donors. Assay used: immunoSEQ multiplex PCR; TCRdb lists only in-frame clones, some missing. The sample lists a few hundred thousand clones; approximately 90% were seen once. Material for sequencing was PBMCs. These receptors came from a young woman in good health and CMV-seronegative.

The J gene is TRBJ2-2, the V gene TRBV6-6; 7 bases line up with TRBD1. Germline CDR1 is MNHNY and CDR2 is SVGAGI (reference sequence). The CDR3 is 14 amino acids. V trimming: 5 bases; J trimming: 3 bases; junction bases outside the gene matches: 3. CDR3 amino acids: CASSPGQYTGELFF. CDR3 sequence (DNA): TGTGCCAGCAGTCCGGGACAGTACACCGGGGAGCTGTTTTTT.

This clone was found once. The chain has TRBV5-6 and TRBJ2-1, with D possibly TRBD2 on 6 matching bases. Germline CDR1 is SGHDT and CDR2 is YYEEEE. V lost 4 bases, J lost 4 bases, and 24 bases lay in between. The CDR3 length is 18 residues. The CDR3 coding sequence is TGTGCCAGCAGCAACTGGGTTAGCGCGTCGCGGGGTTACAATGAGCAGTTCTTC. This codes for CASSNWVSASRGYNEQFF. Full variable domain (rest looked up from reference TRBV5-6 and TRBJ2-1): DAGVTQSPTHLIKTRGQQVTLRCSPKSGHDTVSWYQQALGQGPQFIFQYYEEEERQRGNFPDRFSGHQFPNYSSELNVNALLLGDSALYLCASSNWVSASRGYNEQFFGPGTRLTVL.

The V and J genes are TRBV14 and TRBJ2-1, with 8 bases aligning to TRBD2. V was pared by 0 bases and J by 8 bases, with 6 bases of the junction left unmatched. This CDR3 spans 15 amino acids. Germline CDR1 SGHDN, CDR2 FVKESK. The CDR3 reads CASSQDGGTRYEQFF. CDR3 coding DNA: TGTGCCAGCAGCCAAGATGGCGGGACTAGATATGAGCAGTTCTTC.

The CDR3 bases are TGCGCCAGCAGCATAGGCGGGGGCGAGGGCACAGATACGCAGTATTTT. It yields the protein CASSIGGGEGTDTQYF. The chain joins TRBV5-1 to TRBJ2-3; possible D gene TRBD2, 7 bases. The V gene lost 4 bases and the J gene lost 1 base, with 16 bases spanning the gap. Germline assignment: CDR1 SGHRS and CDR2 YFSETQ. The length of the CDR3 is 16 residues.

The genes are TRBV4-1 and TRBJ2-5; 13 nucleotides line up with TRBD2. CDR1 and CDR2 (germline): MGHRA, YSYEKL. V was pared by 6 bases and J by 0 bases, with 7 bases of the junction left unmatched. The CDR3 length is 17 residues. CDR3 coding DNA: TGCGCCAGCAGTAGGACTAGCGGGGGACCCTACCAAGAGACCCAGTACTTC. This encodes CASSRTSGGPYQETQYF.

The chain uses TRBV27 and TRBJ2-1, with D hard to call. This CDR3 has 13 amino acids. The ends were cut back, 4 bases at V and 8 bases at J, with 12 bases in the middle. Germline V gene lookup returns CDR1 MNHEY and CDR2 SMNVEV (reference sequence). CDR3 DNA: TGTGCCAGCAGTTCCTTAGCCGGCGATGAGCAGTTCTTC. Encoded protein: CASSSLAGDEQFF.

The gene calls are TRBV11-2 and TRBJ1-2; TRBD1 aligns across 8 bases. CDR1 and CDR2 (germline): SGHAT, FQNNGV. The CDR3 length is 14 residues. The ends lost 7 bases at V and 6 bases at J; junction bases unmatched: 10. CDR3 nucleotide sequence: TGTGCCAGCACCTCAGGGGGCAGGGTGCATGGCTACACCTTC. As protein: CASTSGGRVHGYTF. Drawing the rest from reference TRBV11-2 and TRBJ1-2, the complete variable domain is EAGVAQSPRYKIIEKRQSVAFWCNPISGHATLYWYQQILGQGPKLLIQFQNNGVVDDSQLPKDRFSAERLKGVDSTLKIQPAKLEDSAVYLCASTSGGRVHGYTFGSGTRLTVV.

This chain links TRBV27 with TRBJ1-1, with 8 bases identical to TRBD1. V shed 5 bases, J shed 0 bases, and the junction held 11 bases outside the gene matches. Germline loops: CDR1 MNHEY, CDR2 SMNVEV (reference sequence). CDR3 length: 17 amino acids. This CDR3 is CASSADRGLTMNTEAFF. The CDR3, as DNA: TGTGCCAGCAGTGCCGACAGGGGACTGACCATGAACACTGAAGCTTTCTTT.

The gene calls are TRBV5-1 and TRBJ2-7, with D possibly matching TRBD2 (5 bases). Germline lookup yields CDR1 SGHRS and CDR2 YFSETQ. Trimming took 4 bases from V and 3 from J, leaving 14 bases between them. This CDR3 spans 14 amino acids. CDR3 sequence reads: CASSPEARNYEQYF. The DNA for the CDR3 is TGCGCCAGCAGCCCGGAGGCTAGAAACTACGAGCAGTACTTC.

Comments on this clone: The junction differs from germline at one of its ends, possibly a read error. The genes are TRBV27 and TRBJ1-3, with D uncertain. The CDR3 has 13 residues. CDR1 MNHEY and CDR2 SMNVEV come from the germline V gene (reference sequence). CDR3 loop: CASSRTSGDTIYF. CDR3 in DNA: TGTGCCAGCAGCCGCACATCTGGAGACACCATATATTTT.

The chain employs TRBV5-8 and TRBJ2-7; D is perhaps TRBD1 (5 bases). The V end lost 0 bases, the J end lost 4 bases, and 11 bases lay between the germline ends. Germline lookup yields CDR1 SGHTS and CDR2 YDEGEE. The CDR3 loop spans 14 amino acids. The CDR3 DNA reads as TGTGCCAGCAGCTTGGGTTCCAGGGTATACGAGCAGTACTTC. It codes for CASSLGSRVYEQYF.

This sequence joins TRBV19 and TRBJ1-5; 7 bases map to TRBD1. The CDR3 covers 15 residues. From germline, CDR1 is LNHDA and CDR2 SQIVND (reference sequence). V gave up 7 bases and J gave up 5 bases; unmatched junction bases: 11. In DNA form, the CDR3 reads TGTGCCAGTAAGACCGGACAGGAGATCGATCAGCCCCAGCATTTT. Translating gives CASKTGQEIDQPQHF.

The V gene is TRBV6-1, the J gene TRBJ1-3; D remains ambiguous. Germline-derived CDR1 and CDR2 are MNHNS and SASEGT. V was cut by 7 bases and J by 0 bases, with 10 bases left in between. CDR3 length equals 14 residues. CDR3 coding DNA: TGTGCCAGCAACCTGGCCACCTCTGGAAACACCATATATTTT. Translated, it gives CASNLATSGNTIYF.

V is TRBV27 and J is TRBJ1-2; weak D call: TRBD1 (5 bases). This CDR3 is 13 amino acids long. V was pared by 0 bases and J by 6 bases, with 8 bases between. Germline V gene data show CDR1 as MNHEY and CDR2 as SMNVEV (reference sequence). CDR3: CASSLSRVNGYTF. The CDR3 DNA reads TGTGCCAGCAGTTTATCCAGGGTTAATGGCTACACCTTC.

The chain has TRBV7-9 and TRBJ1-5, with 7 bases aligning to TRBD1. Trimming removed 4 bases from V and 6 bases from J; junction bases left unmatched: 6. This CDR3 has 14 residues. The V gene's germline CDR1 is SEHNR and CDR2 FQNEAQ (reference sequence). CDR3 residues: CASSSGTVSQPQHF. In nucleotides, the CDR3 is TGTGCCAGCAGCTCCGGGACAGTTAGTCAGCCCCAGCATTTT.

This clone was counted once. V and J are TRBV15 and TRBJ2-1, with 9 bases that match TRBD2. Germline loops: CDR1 LNHNV, CDR2 YYDKDF (reference sequence). The V segment lost 4 bases and the J segment 7 bases; nucleotides outside the gene matches: 8. This CDR3 has 15 residues. This CDR3 reads CATSTWGLAWNEQFF. DNA for the CDR3: TGTGCCACCAGCACGTGGGGACTAGCTTGGAATGAGCAGTTCTTC.

This clone was counted ten times or more. This rearrangement joins TRBV13 to TRBJ2-7; perhaps TRBD1 as D (6 bases). Germline loops: CDR1 PRHDT, CDR2 FYEKMQ (reference sequence). The germline V and J ends were trimmed by 5 bases and 3 bases, with 14 bases remaining between them. The CDR3 covers 14 residues. CDR3 region: CASSKDSRDYEQYF. The CDR3 nucleotides are TGTGCCAGCAGCAAGGACAGCAGGGACTACGAGCAGTACTTC.

The J gene is TRBJ2-7, the V gene TRBV7-9; 9 bases are shared with TRBD1. V gave up 5 bases and J gave up 6 bases; unmatched junction bases: 5. CDR1 is SEHNR and CDR2 is FQNEAQ in the germline V gene (reference sequence). The CDR3 sequence is 13 residues long. Here the CDR3 DNA reads TGTGCCAGCAGCCCACAGGGGGCTGGCGAGCAGTACTTC. It codes for CASSPQGAGEQYF.

This chain uses TRBV5-1 with TRBJ1-2; 7 bases agree with TRBD1. The CDR3 is made up of 14 amino acids. Germline CDR1 is SGHRS and CDR2 is YFSETQ. Trimming cost V 4 bases and J 8 bases; bases outside gene matches: 11. This CDR3 reads CASSQQDRRTGYTF. For the CDR3, the DNA is TGCGCCAGCAGCCAACAGGACAGGAGAACGGGCTACACCTTC. Using reference TRBV5-1 and TRBJ1-2 for the parts outside the CDR3, the full variable domain is KAGVTQTPRYLIKTRGQQVTLSCSPISGHRSVSWYQQTPGQGLQFLFEYFSETQRNKGNFPGRFSGRQFSNSRSEMNVSTLELGDSALYLCASSQQDRRTGYTFGSGTRLTVV.

This clone occurred once. The V gene is TRBV19, the J gene TRBJ2-7; 9 nucleotides line up with TRBD2. From germline, CDR1 is LNHDA and CDR2 SQIVND (reference sequence). V trimming: 5 bases; J trimming: 4 bases; junction bases outside the gene matches: 12. This CDR3 region has 16 residues. The DNA of the CDR3 is TGTGCCAGTAGTCCCCGACTAGCGGACCCCGTATACGAGCAGTACTTC. The encoded protein is CASSPRLADPVYEQYF.

This clone has only one observation. The chain couples TRBV6-6 to TRBJ1-1; 7 bases agree with TRBD1. Germline V gene lookup returns CDR1 MNHNY and CDR2 SVGAGI (reference sequence). V gave up 0 bases and J gave up 3 bases; unmatched junction bases: 1. The CDR3 runs 14 residues. The CDR3 spells CASSYSTGHTEAFF. The CDR3, as DNA: TGTGCCAGCAGTTACTCGACAGGGCACACTGAAGCTTTCTTT.

Turning to this clone: Other DNA sequences of this sample code for an identical CDR3. The V and J genes are TRBV18 and TRBJ2-7, with D perhaps TRBD1 (6 bases). Trimming pared 1 base from V and 2 bases from J, leaving 6 bases between. From germline, CDR1 is KGHSH and CDR2 LQKENI. The CDR3 has 13 residues. CDR3 residues: CASSPQGAYEQYF. The DNA for the CDR3 is TGTGCCAGCTCACCACAGGGGGCCTACGAGCAGTACTTC.

This clone was counted only a few times. DNA of the CDR3: TGTGCCAGCAGTCCCACTGCAGGGCGAGCTTTCTTT. Translation gives CASSPTAGRAFF. This sequence joins TRBV27 and TRBJ1-1, with a tentative D call TRBD1 (5 bases). From germline, CDR1 is MNHEY and CDR2 SMNVEV (reference sequence). Between the trimmed V and J ends, which lost 5 bases and 10 bases, there was a span of 14 bases. The CDR3 has 12 amino acids.

The rearrangement uses TRBV7-2 and TRBJ1-2; 9 bases fit TRBD1. Germline V lookup: CDR1 SGHTA, CDR2 FQGNSA. Trimming took 5 bases from V and 8 from J; bases not matched to a gene: 12. The CDR3 consists of 15 residues. The CDR3 loop reads CASSPRQGEGWGYTF. CDR3 coding DNA: TGTGCCAGCAGCCCTCGACAGGGGGAAGGATGGGGCTACACCTTC.